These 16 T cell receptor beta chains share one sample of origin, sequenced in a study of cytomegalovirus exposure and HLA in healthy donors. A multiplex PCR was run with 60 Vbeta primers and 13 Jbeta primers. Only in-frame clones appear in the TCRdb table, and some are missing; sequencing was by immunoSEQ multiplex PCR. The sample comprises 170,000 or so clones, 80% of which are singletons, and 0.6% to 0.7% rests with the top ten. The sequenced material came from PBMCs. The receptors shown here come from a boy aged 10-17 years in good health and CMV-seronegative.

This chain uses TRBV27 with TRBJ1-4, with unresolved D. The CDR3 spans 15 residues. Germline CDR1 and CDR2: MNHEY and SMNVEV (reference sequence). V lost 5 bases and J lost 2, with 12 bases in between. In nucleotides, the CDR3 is TGTGCCAGCAGTCCCCACAGATGGACTAATGAAAAACTGTTTTTT. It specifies CASSPHRWTNEKLFF.

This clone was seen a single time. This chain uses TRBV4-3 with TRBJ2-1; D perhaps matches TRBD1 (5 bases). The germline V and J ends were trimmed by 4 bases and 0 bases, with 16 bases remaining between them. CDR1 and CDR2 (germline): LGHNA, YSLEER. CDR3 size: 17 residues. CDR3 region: CASSRLRGAASYNEQFF. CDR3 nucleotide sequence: TGCGCCAGCAGCCGCTTAAGGGGCGCCGCCTCCTACAATGAGCAGTTCTTC.

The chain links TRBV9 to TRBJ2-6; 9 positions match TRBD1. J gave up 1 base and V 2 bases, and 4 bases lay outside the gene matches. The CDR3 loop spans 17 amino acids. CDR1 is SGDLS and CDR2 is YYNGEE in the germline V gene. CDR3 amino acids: CASSVGTGSSGANVLTF. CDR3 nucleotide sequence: TGTGCCAGCAGCGTTGGGACAGGGAGTTCTGGGGCCAACGTCCTGACTTTC. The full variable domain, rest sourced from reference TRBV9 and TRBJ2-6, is DSGVTQTPKHLITATGQRVTLRCSPRSGDLSVYWYQQSLDQGLQFLIQYYNGEERAKGNILERFSAQQFPDLHSELNLSSLELGDSALYFCASSVGTGSSGANVLTFGAGSRLTVL.

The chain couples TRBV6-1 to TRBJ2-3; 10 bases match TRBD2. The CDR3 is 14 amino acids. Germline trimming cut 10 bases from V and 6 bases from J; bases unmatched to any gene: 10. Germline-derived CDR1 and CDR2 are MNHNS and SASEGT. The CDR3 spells CATLAGVWRDTQYF. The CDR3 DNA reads TGTGCCACCCTAGCGGGGGTATGGAGGGATACGCAGTATTTT.

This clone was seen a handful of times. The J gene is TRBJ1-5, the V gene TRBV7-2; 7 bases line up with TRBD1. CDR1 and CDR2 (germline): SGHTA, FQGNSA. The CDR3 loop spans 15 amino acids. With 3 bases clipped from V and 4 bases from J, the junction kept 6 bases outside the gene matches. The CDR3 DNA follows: TGTGCCAGCAGCTTTTCGAGCAGGGGGAATCAGCCCCAGCATTTT. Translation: CASSFSSRGNQPQHF.

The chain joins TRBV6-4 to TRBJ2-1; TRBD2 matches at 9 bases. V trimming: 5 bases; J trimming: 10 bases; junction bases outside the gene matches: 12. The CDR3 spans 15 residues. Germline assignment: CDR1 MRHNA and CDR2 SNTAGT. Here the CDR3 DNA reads TGTGCCAGCAGTCCGATGGGAGCGGGAGGTCAAGAGCAGTTCTTC. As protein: CASSPMGAGGQEQFF.

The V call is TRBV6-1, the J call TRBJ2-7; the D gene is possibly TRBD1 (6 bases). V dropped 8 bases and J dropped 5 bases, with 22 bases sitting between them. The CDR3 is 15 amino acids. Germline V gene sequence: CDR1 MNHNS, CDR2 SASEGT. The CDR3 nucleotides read TGTGCCAGCGGGGGCTTTGCAGGGAGACGCGACGAGCAGTACTTC. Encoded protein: CASGGFAGRRDEQYF.

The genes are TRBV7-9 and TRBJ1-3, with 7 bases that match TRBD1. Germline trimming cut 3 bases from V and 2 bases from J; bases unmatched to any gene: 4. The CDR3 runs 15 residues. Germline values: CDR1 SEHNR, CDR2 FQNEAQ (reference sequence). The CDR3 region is CASSFSTGTGNTIYF. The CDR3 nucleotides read TGTGCCAGCAGCTTCTCGACAGGGACTGGAAACACCATATATTTT.

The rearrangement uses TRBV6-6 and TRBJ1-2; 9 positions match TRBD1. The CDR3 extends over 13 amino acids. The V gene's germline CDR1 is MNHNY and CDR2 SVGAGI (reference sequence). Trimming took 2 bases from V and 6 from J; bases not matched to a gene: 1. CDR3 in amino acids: CASSYGDRDGYTF. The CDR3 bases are TGTGCCAGCAGTTACGGGGACAGGGATGGCTACACCTTC.

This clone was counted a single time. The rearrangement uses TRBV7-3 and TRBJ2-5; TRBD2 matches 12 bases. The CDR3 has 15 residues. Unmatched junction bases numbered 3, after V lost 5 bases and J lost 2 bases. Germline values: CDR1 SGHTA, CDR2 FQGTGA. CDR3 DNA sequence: TGTGCCAGCAGCGAGACTAGCGGGGGACAAGAGACCCAGTACTTC. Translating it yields CASSETSGGQETQYF.

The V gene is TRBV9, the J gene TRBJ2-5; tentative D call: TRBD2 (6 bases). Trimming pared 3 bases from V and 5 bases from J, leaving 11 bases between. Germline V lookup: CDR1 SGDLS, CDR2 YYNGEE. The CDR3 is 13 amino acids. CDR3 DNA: TGTGCCAGCAGCGCCCCGGGGGAGGAGACCCAGTACTTC. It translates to CASSAPGEETQYF.

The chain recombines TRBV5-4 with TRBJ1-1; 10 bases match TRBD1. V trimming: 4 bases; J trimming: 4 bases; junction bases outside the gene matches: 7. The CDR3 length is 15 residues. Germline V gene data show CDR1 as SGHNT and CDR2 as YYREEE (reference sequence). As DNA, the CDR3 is TGTGCCAGCAGCCAGATCCGGGACAGGGGCACTGAAGCTTTCTTT. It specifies CASSQIRDRGTEAFF.

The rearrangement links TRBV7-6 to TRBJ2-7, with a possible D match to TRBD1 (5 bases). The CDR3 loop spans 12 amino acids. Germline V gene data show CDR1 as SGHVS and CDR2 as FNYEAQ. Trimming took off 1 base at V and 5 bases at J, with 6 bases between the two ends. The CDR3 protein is CASSLEGHEQYF. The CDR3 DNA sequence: TGTGCCAGCAGCTTAGAGGGGCACGAGCAGTACTTC.

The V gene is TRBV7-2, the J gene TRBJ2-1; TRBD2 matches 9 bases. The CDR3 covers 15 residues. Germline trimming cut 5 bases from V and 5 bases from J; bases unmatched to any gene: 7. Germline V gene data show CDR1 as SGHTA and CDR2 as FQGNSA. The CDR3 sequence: CASSPSGGTDNEQFF. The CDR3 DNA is TGTGCCAGCAGCCCAAGCGGGGGGACGGACAATGAGCAGTTCTTC.

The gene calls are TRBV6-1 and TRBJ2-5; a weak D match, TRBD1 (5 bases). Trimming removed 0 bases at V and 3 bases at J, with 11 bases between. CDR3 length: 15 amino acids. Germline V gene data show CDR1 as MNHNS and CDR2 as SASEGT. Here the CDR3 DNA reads TGTGCCAGCAGTGAAGCGTTGGGGCGAGAAGAGACCCAGTACTTC. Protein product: CASSEALGREETQYF.

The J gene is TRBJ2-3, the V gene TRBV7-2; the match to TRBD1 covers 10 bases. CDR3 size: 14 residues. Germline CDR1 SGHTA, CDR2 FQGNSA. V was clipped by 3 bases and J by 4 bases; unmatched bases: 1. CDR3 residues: CASSFGTGADTQYF. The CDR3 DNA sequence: TGTGCCAGCAGCTTCGGGACAGGGGCAGATACGCAGTATTTT.